This T cell receptor (beta chain) was documented in a study of blood T cell repertoires in COVID-19. From germline, CDR1 is SGHKS and CDR2 YYEKEE (reference sequence). The CDR3 spans 12 residues. Trimming took off 3 bases at V and 7 bases at J, with 11 bases between the two ends. This table comes from immunoSEQ multiplex PCR, and its TCRdb copy is limited to in-frame clones, with some not included. The sample yields just over 90,000 clones, 85% to 90% seen once. The chain joins TRBV5-5 to TRBJ2-7; D gene ambiguous. The material sequenced was peripheral blood. The sequence derives from a human donor with active COVID-19. The donor label of this sample is uncertain. CDR3 in DNA: TGTGCCAGCAGCTCACCTATTGATGAGCAGTACTTC. Translated: CASSSPIDEQYF.